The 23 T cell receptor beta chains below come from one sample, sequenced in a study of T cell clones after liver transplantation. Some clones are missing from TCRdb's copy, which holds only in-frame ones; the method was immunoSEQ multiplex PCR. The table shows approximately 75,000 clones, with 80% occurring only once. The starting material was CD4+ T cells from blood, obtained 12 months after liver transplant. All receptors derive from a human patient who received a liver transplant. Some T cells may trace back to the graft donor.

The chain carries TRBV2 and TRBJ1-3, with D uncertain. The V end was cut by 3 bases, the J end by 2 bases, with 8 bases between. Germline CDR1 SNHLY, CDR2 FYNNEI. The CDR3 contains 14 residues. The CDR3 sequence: CASSDSPAGNTIYF. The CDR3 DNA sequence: TGTGCCAGCAGTGACTCCCCGGCTGGAAACACCATATATTTT. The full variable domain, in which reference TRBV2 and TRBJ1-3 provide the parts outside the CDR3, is EPEVTQTPSHQVTQMGQEVILRCVPISNHLYFYWYRQILGQKVEFLVSFYNNEISEKSEIFDDQFSVERPDGSNFTLKIRSTKLEDSAMYFCASSDSPAGNTIYFGEGSWLTVV.

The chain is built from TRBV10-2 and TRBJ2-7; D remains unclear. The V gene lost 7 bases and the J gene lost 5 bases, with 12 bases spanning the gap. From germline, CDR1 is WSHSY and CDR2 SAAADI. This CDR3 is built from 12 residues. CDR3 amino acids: CASTGKGNEQYF. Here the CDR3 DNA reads TGCGCCAGCACTGGTAAGGGTAACGAGCAGTACTTC.

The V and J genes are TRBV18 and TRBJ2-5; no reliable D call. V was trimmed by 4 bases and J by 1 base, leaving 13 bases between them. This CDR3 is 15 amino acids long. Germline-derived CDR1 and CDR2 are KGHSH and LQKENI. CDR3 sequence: CASSQAAGPQETQYF. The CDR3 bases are TGTGCCAGCTCACAGGCCGCAGGTCCCCAAGAGACCCAGTACTTC.

The CDR3 sequence is CAWREDRTGPGELFF. CDR3 DNA: TGTGCCTGGAGGGAAGATCGGACAGGGCCCGGGGAGCTGTTTTTT. The J gene is TRBJ2-2, the V gene TRBV30; 8 bases agree with TRBD1. V lost 3 bases to trimming and J lost 6 bases; unmatched junction nucleotides: 9. The CDR3 loop spans 15 amino acids. Germline V gives CDR1 GTSNPN, CDR2 SVGIG (reference sequence).

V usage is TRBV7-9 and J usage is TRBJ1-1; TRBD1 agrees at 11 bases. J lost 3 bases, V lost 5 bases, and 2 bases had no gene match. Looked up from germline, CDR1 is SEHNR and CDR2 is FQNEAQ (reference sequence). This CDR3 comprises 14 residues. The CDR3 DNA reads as TGTGCCAGCAGCCTGGGACAGGGGGACACTGAAGCTTTCTTT. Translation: CASSLGQGDTEAFF.

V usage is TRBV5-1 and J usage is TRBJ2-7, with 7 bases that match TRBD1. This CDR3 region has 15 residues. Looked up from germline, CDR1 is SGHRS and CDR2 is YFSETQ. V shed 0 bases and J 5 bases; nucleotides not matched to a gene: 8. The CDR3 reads CASSLVQGEMNEQYF. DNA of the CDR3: TGCGCCAGCAGCTTGGTCCAGGGGGAAATGAACGAGCAGTACTTC.

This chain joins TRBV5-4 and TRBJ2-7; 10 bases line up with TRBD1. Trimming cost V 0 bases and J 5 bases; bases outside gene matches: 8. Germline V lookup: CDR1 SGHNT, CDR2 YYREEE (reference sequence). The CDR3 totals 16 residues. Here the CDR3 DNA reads TGTGCCAGCAGCTTGGCTTTGGGACAGGGGTCACACGAGCAGTACTTC. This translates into CASSLALGQGSHEQYF.

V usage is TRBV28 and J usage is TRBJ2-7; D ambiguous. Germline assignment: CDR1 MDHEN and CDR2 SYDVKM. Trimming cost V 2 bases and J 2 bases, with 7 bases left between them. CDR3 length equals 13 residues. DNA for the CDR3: TGTGCCAGCAGTTTAAGAAATCCCTACGAGCAGTACTTC. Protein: CASSLRNPYEQYF. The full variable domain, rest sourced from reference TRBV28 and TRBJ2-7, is DVKVTQSSRYLVKRTGEKVFLECVQDMDHENMFWYRQDPGLGLRLIYFSYDVKMKEKGDIPEGYSVSREKKERFSLILESASTNQTSMYLCASSLRNPYEQYFGPGTRLTVT.

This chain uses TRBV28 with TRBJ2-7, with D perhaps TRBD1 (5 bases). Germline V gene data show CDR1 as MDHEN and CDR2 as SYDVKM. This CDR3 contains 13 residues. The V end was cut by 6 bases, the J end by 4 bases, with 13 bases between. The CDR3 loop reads CASSLPGFYEQYF. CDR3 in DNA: TGTGCCAGCAGCCTCCCAGGGTTTTACGAGCAGTACTTC.

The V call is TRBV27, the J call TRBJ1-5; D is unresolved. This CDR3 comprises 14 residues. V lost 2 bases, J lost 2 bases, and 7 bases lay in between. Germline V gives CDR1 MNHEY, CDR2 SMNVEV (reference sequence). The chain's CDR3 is CASSLKPGNQPQHF. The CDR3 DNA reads TGTGCCAGCAGTTTAAAACCTGGCAATCAGCCCCAGCATTTT.

The CDR3 DNA reads as TGTGCCACCAGCAGGGACAGAAACACTGAAGCTTTCTTT. Translation gives CATSRDRNTEAFF. This chain joins TRBV15 and TRBJ1-1; TRBD1 might be the D (6 bases). This CDR3 is 13 amino acids long. V was clipped by 3 bases and J by 2 bases, with 7 bases between them. Germline V gene sequence: CDR1 LNHNV, CDR2 YYDKDF (reference sequence).

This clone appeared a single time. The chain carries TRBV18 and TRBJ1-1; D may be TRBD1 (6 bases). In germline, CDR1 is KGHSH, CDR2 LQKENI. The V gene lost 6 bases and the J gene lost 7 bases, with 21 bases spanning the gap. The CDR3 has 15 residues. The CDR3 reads CASSLAQGIVNEAFF. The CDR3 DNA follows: TGTGCCAGCTCCCTGGCCCAGGGGATCGTTAATGAAGCTTTCTTT.

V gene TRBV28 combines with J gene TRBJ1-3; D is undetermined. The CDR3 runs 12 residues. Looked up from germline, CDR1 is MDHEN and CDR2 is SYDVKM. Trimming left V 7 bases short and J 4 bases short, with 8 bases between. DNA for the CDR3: TGTGCCAGCACGACGGGGGGAAACACCATATATTTT. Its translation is CASTTGGNTIYF.

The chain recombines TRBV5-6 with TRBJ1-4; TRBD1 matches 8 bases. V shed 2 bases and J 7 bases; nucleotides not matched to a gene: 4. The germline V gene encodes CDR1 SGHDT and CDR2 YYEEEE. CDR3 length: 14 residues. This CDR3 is CASSFQGASEKLFF. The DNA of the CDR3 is TGTGCCAGCAGCTTCCAGGGGGCTTCTGAAAAACTGTTTTTT.

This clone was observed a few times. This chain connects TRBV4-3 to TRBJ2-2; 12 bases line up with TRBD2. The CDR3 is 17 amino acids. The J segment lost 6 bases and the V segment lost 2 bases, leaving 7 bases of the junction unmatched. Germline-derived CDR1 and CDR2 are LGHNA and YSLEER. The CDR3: CASSQKATSGSPGELFF. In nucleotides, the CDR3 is TGCGCCAGCAGCCAAAAAGCGACTAGCGGGAGTCCCGGGGAGCTGTTTTTT.

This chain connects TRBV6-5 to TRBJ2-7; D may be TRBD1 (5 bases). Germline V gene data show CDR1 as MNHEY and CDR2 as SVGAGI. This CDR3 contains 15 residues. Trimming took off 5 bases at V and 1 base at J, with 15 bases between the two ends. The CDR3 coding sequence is TGTGCCAGCAGTGGCTGGACACCCGGGTCCTACGAGCAGTACTTC. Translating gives CASSGWTPGSYEQYF.

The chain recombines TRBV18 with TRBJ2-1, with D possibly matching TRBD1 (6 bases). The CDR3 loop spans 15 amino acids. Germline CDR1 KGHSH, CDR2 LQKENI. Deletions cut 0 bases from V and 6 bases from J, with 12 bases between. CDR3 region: CASSPPAPQGNEQFF. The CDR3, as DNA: TGTGCCAGCTCACCACCAGCCCCACAGGGCAATGAGCAGTTCTTC.

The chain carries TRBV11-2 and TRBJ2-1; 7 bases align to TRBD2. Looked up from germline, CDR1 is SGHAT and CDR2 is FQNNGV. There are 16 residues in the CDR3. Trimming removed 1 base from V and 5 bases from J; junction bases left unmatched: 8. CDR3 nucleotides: TGTGCCAGCAGCTTAGGGGCGGCGGGAGTCAACAATGAGCAGTTCTTC. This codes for CASSLGAAGVNNEQFF.

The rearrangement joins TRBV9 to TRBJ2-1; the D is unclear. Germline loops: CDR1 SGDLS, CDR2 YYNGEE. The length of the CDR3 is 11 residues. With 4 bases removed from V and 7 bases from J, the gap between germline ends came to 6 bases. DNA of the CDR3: TGTGCCAGCAGCCTCTATAATGAGCAGTTCTTC. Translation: CASSLYNEQFF. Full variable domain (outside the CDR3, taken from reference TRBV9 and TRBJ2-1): DSGVTQTPKHLITATGQRVTLRCSPRSGDLSVYWYQQSLDQGLQFLIQYYNGEERAKGNILERFSAQQFPDLHSELNLSSLELGDSALYFCASSLYNEQFFGPGTRLTVL.

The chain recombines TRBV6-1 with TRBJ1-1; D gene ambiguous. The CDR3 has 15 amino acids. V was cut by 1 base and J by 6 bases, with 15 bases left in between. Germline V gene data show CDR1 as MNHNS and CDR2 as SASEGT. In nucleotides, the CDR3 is TGTGCCAGCAGTGAAGTGAGTGGTCATCGCTCTGAAGCTTTCTTT. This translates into CASSEVSGHRSEAFF.

The chain's CDR3 is CATSTDVALGNEQFF. In DNA, the CDR3 is TGTGCCACCAGCACAGACGTCGCCCTGGGTAATGAGCAGTTCTTC. The chain combines TRBV15 with TRBJ2-1; D uncertain. V was shortened by 4 bases and J by 7 bases, with 17 bases between the two germline ends. Per the germline V gene, CDR1 is LNHNV and CDR2 is YYDKDF (reference sequence). The CDR3 totals 15 residues.

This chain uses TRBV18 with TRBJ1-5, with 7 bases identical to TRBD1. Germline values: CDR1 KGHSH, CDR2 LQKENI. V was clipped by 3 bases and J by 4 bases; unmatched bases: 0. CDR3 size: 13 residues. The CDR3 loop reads CASSPGQNQPQHF. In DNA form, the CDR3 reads TGTGCCAGCTCACCGGGACAGAATCAGCCCCAGCATTTT.

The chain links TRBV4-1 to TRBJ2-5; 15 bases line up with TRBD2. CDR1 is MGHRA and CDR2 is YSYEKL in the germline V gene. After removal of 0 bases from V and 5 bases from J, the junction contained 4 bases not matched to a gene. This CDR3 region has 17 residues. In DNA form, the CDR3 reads TGCGCCAGCAGCCAAGATCTAGGGACTAGCGGGAGGGAGACCCAGTACTTC. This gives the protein CASSQDLGTSGRETQYF.